A single sample is the source of the 12 T cell receptor beta chains below, sequenced in a study of blood T cells in healthy people across ages. The authors ran a second PCR of roughly 6 to 12 cycles using a sample-barcoded 5' primer and a J-beta primer mix. From the 5' RACE reads, TCRdb called clonotypes with MiXCR, one entry per CDR3 protein. The sample has 850,000 to 1,300,000 distinct CDR3 sequences, under 55% seen once. The sample comprised blood. Source of these receptors: a woman aged 55-69 years in good health.

The V and J genes are TRBV20-1 and TRBJ2-5, with 13 bases aligning to TRBD2. The end of the DNA aligns better with TRBJ2-7, so the J call may be wrong. There are 16 residues in the CDR3. Per germline, CDR1 DFQATT and CDR2 SNEGSKA (reference sequence). The CDR3 nucleotides read TGCAGTGCTTTGGGACTAGCGGGAAAAAGCTCCTACGAGCAGTACTTC. Its translation is CSALGLAGKSSYEQYF.

The gene calls are TRBV7-3 and TRBJ1-1; 9 bases are shared with TRBD1. Trimming cost V 3 bases and J 8 bases; bases outside gene matches: 7. Germline values: CDR1 SGHTA, CDR2 FQGTGA. The length of the CDR3 is 14 residues. CDR3 loop: CASSLDRGPKEAFF. The CDR3 DNA sequence: TGTGCCAGCAGCTTGGACAGGGGACCAAAGGAAGCTTTCTTT.

This clonotype was found a few times. This chain uses TRBV25-1 with TRBJ2-5; weak D call: TRBD1 (5 bases). Germline V gene data show CDR1 as MGHDK and CDR2 as SYGVNS. V lost 1 base and J 5 bases, leaving 11 bases between the germline ends. This CDR3 spans 14 amino acids. Here the CDR3 reads CASSEWGIRETQYF. DNA for the CDR3: TGTGCCAGCAGTGAATGGGGCATAAGGGAGACCCAGTACTTC. The whole variable domain, filled in from reference TRBV25-1 and TRBJ2-5, reads EADIYQTPRYLVIGTGKKITLECSQTMGHDKMYWYQQDPGMELHLIHYSYGVNSTEKGDLSSESTVSRIRTEHFPLTLESARPSHTSQYLCASSEWGIRETQYFGPGTRLLVL.

This clonotype occurred a few times. This sequence joins TRBV4-1 and TRBJ2-7; 8 bases are shared with TRBD2. The trim removed 1 base at V and 6 bases at J, leaving 8 bases unmatched. The CDR3 covers 15 residues. Germline V gene data show CDR1 as MGHRA and CDR2 as YSYEKL. This CDR3 is CASSQVRTSLLEQYF. The CDR3 DNA reads as TGCGCCAGCAGCCAAGTTAGGACTAGCCTCCTCGAGCAGTACTTC.

The V and J genes are TRBV7-2 and TRBJ2-7, with TRBD2 as a possible D gene (5 bases). Germline V gives CDR1 SGHTA, CDR2 FQGNSA. V was cut by 4 bases and J by 4 bases, with 14 bases left in between. The CDR3 runs 14 residues. The CDR3 protein is CASSSRVEGYEQYF. The DNA for the CDR3 is TGTGCCAGCAGCTCTAGAGTAGAGGGATACGAGCAGTACTTC.

This clonotype was seen a handful of times. The gene calls are TRBV27 and TRBJ2-2; D not resolved. Germline loops: CDR1 MNHEY, CDR2 SMNVEV (reference sequence). This CDR3 is built from 13 residues. Trimming took off 5 bases at V and 1 base at J, with 5 bases between the two ends. The CDR3 DNA sequence: TGTGCCAGCAGTCTCCGGAACACCGGGGAGCTGTTTTTT. Translation gives CASSLRNTGELFF.

The rearrangement links TRBV6-5 to TRBJ2-5; 10 bases line up with TRBD1. Germline V gives CDR1 MNHEY, CDR2 SVGAGI. Trimming at V came to 0 bases and at J to 2 bases, leaving 0 bases not matched to a gene. This CDR3 has 15 amino acids. CDR3 region: CASSYSDRGQETQYF. CDR3 sequence (DNA): TGTGCCAGCAGTTACTCGGACAGGGGGCAAGAGACCCAGTACTTC.

This clonotype appeared a few times. The chain links TRBV12-3 or TRBV12-4 to TRBJ2-1, with D perhaps TRBD1 or TRBD2 (6 bases each). The length of the CDR3 is 13 residues. The V and J ends lost 7 bases and 10 bases respectively, with 17 bases between them. The CDR3 loop reads CASNPLGGGEQFF. DNA of the CDR3: TGTGCCAGCAACCCCCTAGGGGGAGGCGAGCAGTTCTTC.

The chain links TRBV25-1 to TRBJ2-1; 11 nucleotides line up with TRBD2. This CDR3 contains 14 residues. Germline CDR1 and CDR2: MGHDK and SYGVNS. Unmatched junction bases numbered 4, after V lost 3 bases and J lost 9 bases. CDR3 sequence reads: CASSDWLAGGEQFF. For the CDR3, the DNA is TGTGCCAGCAGTGATTGGCTAGCGGGAGGTGAGCAGTTCTTC.

This clonotype was observed a few times. This chain joins TRBV6-1 and TRBJ2-3; 12 bases match TRBD1. The CDR3 runs 15 residues. J lost 6 bases, V lost 8 bases, and 9 bases had no gene match. CDR1 MNHNS and CDR2 SASEGT come from the germline V gene. CDR3 protein: CASALGTGGKDTQYF. The CDR3 region has the DNA TGTGCCAGCGCCCTCGGGACAGGGGGCAAGGATACGCAGTATTTT.

This clonotype was seen only once. J is TRBJ2-3 and V is TRBV5-1; a weak D match, TRBD2 (5 bases). Trimming took 0 bases from V and 2 from J, leaving 10 bases between them. The CDR3 loop spans 15 amino acids. CDR1 and CDR2 from the germline V gene are SGHRS and YFSETQ. Here the CDR3 DNA reads TGCGCCAGCAGCTTGGAGGAGGCCTCCACAGATACGCAGTATTTT. Translated, it gives CASSLEEASTDTQYF.

V is TRBV29-1 and J is TRBJ2-7, with TRBD2 as a possible D gene (7 bases). Germline V gene sequence: CDR1 SQVTM, CDR2 ANQGSEA. The ends were cut back, 5 bases at V and 1 base at J, with 18 bases in the middle. The CDR3 runs 15 residues. CDR3 protein: CSVLGGEGVSYEQYF. The CDR3 DNA reads as TGCAGCGTTTTGGGGGGGGAGGGGGTGTCCTACGAGCAGTACTTC.